Sequencing of this T cell receptor beta chain was carried out in a study of neurological immune-mediated disorders. This clonotype occurred a few times. A junction end diverges from the germline sequence, so it may reflect a read error. There are 15 residues in the CDR3. Germline assignment: CDR1 SGHTA and CDR2 FQGNSA. Each CDR3 protein is one row after TCRdb ran MiXCR on the 5' RACE reads. The top ten clones hold about 4.7% of a sample with under 60,000 distinct CDR3 sequences, 16% of them seen once. Specimen: PBMCs. The rearrangement links TRBV7-2 to TRBJ1-5, with D tentatively TRBD1 (5 bases). The origin of this receptor is a man in his sixties in good health. The CDR3 bases are TGTGCTAGCAGCGGGGGGGGTTGGAGCAATCAGCCCCAGCATTTT. Its protein product is CASSGGGWSNQPQHF.